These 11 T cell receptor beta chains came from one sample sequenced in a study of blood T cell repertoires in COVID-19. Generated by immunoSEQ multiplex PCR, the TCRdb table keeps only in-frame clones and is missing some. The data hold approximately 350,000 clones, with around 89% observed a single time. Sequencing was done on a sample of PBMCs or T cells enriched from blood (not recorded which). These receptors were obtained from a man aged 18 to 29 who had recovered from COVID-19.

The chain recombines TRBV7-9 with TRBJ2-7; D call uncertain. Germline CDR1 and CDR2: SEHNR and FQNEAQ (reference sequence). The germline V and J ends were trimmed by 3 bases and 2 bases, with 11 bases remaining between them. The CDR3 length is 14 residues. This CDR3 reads CASSLAQIAYEQYF. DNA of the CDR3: TGTGCCAGCAGCTTGGCCCAAATTGCCTACGAGCAGTACTTC.

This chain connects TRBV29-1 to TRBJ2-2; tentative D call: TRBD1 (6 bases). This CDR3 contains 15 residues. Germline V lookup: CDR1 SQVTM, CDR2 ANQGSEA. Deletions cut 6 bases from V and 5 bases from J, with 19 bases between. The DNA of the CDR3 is TGCAGCGTCCAGGGGCAGGGGCGAAGTACCGGGGAGCTGTTTTTT. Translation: CSVQGQGRSTGELFF.

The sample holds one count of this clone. The CDR3 coding sequence is TGTGCCAGCAGCTTAGTGGGGAGGGGAACAGATACGCAGTATTTT. Amino acid sequence: CASSLVGRGTDTQYF. J is TRBJ2-3 and V is TRBV7-9; 7 bases map to TRBD2. V lost 1 base and J lost 3; bases outside the gene matches: 4. The germline V gene has CDR1 SEHNR and CDR2 FQNEAQ (reference sequence). The CDR3 is 15 amino acids. The variable domain in full, with the rest retrieved from reference TRBV7-9 and TRBJ2-3, is DTGVSQNPRHKITKRGQNVTFRCDPISEHNRLYWYRQTLGQGPEFLTYFQNEAQLEKSRLLSDRFSAERPKGSFSTLEIQRTEQGDSAMYLCASSLVGRGTDTQYFGPGTRLTVL.

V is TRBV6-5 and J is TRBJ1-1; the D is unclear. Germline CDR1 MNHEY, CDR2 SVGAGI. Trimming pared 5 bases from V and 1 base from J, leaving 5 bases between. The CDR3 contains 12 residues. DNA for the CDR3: TGTGCCAGCAGTCGGGGGAACACTGAAGCTTTCTTT. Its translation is CASSRGNTEAFF.

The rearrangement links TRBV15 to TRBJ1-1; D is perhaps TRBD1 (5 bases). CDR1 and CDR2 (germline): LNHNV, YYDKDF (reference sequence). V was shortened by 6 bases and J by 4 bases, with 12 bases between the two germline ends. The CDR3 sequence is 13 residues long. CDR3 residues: CATSRGLGTEAFF. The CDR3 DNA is TGTGCCACCAGTAGGGGTCTGGGCACTGAAGCTTTCTTT.

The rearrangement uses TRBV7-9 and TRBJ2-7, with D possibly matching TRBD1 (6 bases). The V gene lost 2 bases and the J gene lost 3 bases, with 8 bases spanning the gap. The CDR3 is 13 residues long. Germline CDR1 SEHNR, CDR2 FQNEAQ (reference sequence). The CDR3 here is CASSLNRDYEQYF. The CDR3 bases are TGTGCCAGCAGCTTAAACAGGGACTACGAGCAGTACTTC.

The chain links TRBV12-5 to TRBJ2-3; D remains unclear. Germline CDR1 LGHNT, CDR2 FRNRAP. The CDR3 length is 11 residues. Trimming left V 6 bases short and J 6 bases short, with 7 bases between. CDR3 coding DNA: TGTGCTAGTGGGTTCTCTGATACGCAGTATTTT. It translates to CASGFSDTQYF.

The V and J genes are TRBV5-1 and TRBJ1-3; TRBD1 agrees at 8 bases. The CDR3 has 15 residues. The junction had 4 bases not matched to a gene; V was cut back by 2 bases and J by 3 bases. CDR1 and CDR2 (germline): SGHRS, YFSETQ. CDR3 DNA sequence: TGCGCCAGCAGCTTCGATACAGGGGGTGGAAACACCATATATTTT. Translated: CASSFDTGGGNTIYF.

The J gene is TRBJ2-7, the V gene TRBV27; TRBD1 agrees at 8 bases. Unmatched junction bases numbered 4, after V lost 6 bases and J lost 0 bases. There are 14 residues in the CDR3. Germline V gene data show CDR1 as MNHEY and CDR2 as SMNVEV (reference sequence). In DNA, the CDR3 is TGTGCCAGCAGGAAACAGGGGGGCTCCTACGAGCAGTACTTC. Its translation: CASRKQGGSYEQYF.

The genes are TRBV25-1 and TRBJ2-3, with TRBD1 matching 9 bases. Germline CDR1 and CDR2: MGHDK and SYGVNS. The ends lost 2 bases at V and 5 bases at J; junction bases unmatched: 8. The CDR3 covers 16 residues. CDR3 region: CASSEITGGRRDTQYF. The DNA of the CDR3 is TGTGCCAGCAGTGAAATAACAGGGGGCCGCAGAGATACGCAGTATTTT. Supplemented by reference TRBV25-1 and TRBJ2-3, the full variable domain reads EADIYQTPRYLVIGTGKKITLECSQTMGHDKMYWYQQDPGMELHLIHYSYGVNSTEKGDLSSESTVSRIRTEHFPLTLESARPSHTSQYLCASSEITGGRRDTQYFGPGTRLTVL.

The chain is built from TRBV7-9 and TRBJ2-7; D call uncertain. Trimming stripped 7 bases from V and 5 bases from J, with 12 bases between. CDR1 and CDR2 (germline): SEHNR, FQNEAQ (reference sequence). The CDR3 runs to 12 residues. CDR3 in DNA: TGTGCCAGCAAATCGGCCCAGGACGAGCAGTACTTC. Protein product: CASKSAQDEQYF. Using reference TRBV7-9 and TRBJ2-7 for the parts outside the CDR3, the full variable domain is DTGVSQNPRHKITKRGQNVTFRCDPISEHNRLYWYRQTLGQGPEFLTYFQNEAQLEKSRLLSDRFSAERPKGSFSTLEIQRTEQGDSAMYLCASKSAQDEQYFGPGTRLTVT.